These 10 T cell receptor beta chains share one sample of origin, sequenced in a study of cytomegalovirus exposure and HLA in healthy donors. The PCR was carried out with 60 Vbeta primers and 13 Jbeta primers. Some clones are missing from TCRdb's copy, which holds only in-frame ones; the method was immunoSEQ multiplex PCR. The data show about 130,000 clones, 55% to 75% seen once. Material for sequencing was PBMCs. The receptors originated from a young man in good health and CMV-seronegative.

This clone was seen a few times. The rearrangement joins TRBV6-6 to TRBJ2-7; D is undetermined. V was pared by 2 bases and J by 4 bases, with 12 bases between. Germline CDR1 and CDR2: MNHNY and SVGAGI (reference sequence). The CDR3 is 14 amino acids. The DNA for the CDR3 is TGTGCCAGCAGTTACCTCCAGAGGTCTTACGAGCAGTACTTC. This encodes CASSYLQRSYEQYF.

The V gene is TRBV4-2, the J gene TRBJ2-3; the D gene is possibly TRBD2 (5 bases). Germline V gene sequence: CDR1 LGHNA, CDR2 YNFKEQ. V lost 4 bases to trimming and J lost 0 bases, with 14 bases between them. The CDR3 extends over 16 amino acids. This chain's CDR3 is CASSPRSGISTDTQYF. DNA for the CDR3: TGTGCCAGCAGCCCCAGAAGCGGAATTAGCACAGATACGCAGTATTTT.

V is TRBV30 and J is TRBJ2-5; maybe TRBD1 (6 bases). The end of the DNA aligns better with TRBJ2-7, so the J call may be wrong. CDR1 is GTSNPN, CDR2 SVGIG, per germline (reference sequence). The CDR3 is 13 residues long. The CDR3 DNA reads TGTGCCTGGAGTTTGGGGGCCGGATCCGAGCAGTACTTC. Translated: CAWSLGAGSEQYF.

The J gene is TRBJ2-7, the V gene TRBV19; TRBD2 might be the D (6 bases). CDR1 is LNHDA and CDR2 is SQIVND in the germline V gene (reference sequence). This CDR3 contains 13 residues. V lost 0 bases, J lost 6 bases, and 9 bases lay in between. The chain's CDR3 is CASSIEGLGEQYF. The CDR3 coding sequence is TGTGCCAGTAGTATAGAGGGACTCGGCGAGCAGTACTTC.

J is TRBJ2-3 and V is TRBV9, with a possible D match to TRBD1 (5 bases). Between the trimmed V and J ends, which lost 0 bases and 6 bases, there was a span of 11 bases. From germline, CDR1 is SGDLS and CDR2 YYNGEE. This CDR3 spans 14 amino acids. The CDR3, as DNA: TGTGCCAGCAGCGTAGAGACAGTGCATGATACGCAGTATTTT. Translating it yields CASSVETVHDTQYF.

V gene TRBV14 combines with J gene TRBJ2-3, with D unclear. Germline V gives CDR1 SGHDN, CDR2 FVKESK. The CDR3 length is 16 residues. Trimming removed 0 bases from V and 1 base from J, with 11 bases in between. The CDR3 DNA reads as TGTGCCAGCAGCCAAGAGGGCGTTCCTGGCACAGATACGCAGTATTTT. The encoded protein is CASSQEGVPGTDTQYF.

CDR3 nucleotide sequence: TGTGCCAGCAGCTTTGGAGCGGGGGGGTACGAGCAGTACTTC. Protein sequence: CASSFGAGGYEQYF. This chain joins TRBV7-8 and TRBJ2-7, with 10 bases fitting TRBD2. J was trimmed by 4 bases and V by 3 bases; bases with no gene match: 3. The length of the CDR3 is 14 residues. Germline V gene lookup returns CDR1 SGHVS and CDR2 FQNEAQ.

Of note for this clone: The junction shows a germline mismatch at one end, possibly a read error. CDR3 region: CSSSFVVGPTSYEQYF. As DNA, the CDR3 is TGTTCCAGCAGCTTTGTAGTGGGGCCGACCTCCTACGAGCAGTACTTC. The chain uses TRBV7-9 and TRBJ2-7; D possibly corresponds to TRBD1 (5 bases). The CDR3 is 16 residues long. CDR1 and CDR2 from the germline V gene are SEHNR and FQNEAQ (reference sequence).

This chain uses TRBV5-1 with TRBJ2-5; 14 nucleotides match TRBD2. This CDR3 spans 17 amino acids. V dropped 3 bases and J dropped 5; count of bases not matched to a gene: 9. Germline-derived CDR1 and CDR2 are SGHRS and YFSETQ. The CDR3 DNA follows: TGCGCCAGCAGCTACTGGACTAGCGGGGGGACTCGGGAGACCCAGTACTTC. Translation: CASSYWTSGGTRETQYF.

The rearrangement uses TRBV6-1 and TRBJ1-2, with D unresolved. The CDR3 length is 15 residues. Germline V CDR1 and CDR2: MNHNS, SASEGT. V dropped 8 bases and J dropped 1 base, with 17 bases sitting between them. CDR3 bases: TGTGCCAGCCAGTTACTAGCGGGGAATAACTATGGCTACACCTTC. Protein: CASQLLAGNNYGYTF.